This TCR beta chain originates from a study of T cells expressing NK-cell markers. Of note for this clonotype: Antigen specificity is unknown.

The CDR3 is 15 amino acids. Germline V gene sequence: CDR1 SGHRS, CDR2 YFSETQ. Study-level points and caveats: Evidence did not settle whether expanded NKG2C+ T cell clones targeted HCMV. Several donors' CD3+CD56-NKG2C+ cells were dominated by the same clonotypes.

From the 5' RACE reads, TCRdb lists one entry per CDR3 protein and no DNA. The sample has about 260,000 distinct CDR3 sequences. The chain is built from TRBV5-1 and TRBJ2-3; as DNA is missing, the TRBD2 call by TCRdb cannot be tested. Sequenced input: blood T cells: a sorted CD56 or NKG2C T cell subset, CD4+ or CD8+ T cells, or bulk PBMC T cells (not recorded which). The TCR was taken from a man aged 18-30 years in good health. CDR3 loop: CASSSGTSVSDTQYF.